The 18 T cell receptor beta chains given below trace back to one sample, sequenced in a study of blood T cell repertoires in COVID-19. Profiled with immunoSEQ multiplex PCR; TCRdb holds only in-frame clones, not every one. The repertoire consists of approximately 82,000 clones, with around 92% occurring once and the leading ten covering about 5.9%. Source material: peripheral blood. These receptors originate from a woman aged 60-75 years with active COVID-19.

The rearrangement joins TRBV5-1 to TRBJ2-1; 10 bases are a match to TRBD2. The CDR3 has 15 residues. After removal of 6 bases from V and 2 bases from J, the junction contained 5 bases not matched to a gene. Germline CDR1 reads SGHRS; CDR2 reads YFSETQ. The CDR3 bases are TGCGCCAGCAAACCTCTAGCGGGAGCCTACAATGAGCAGTTCTTC. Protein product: CASKPLAGAYNEQFF.

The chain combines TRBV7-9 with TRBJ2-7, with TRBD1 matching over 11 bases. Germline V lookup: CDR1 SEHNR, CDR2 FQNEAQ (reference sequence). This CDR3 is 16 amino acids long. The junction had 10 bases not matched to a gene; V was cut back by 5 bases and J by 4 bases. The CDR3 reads CASSPTRTGGRYEQYF. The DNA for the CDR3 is TGTGCCAGCAGCCCCACGCGGACAGGGGGCCGGTACGAGCAGTACTTC. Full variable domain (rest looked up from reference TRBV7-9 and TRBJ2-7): DTGVSQNPRHKITKRGQNVTFRCDPISEHNRLYWYRQTLGQGPEFLTYFQNEAQLEKSRLLSDRFSAERPKGSFSTLEIQRTEQGDSAMYLCASSPTRTGGRYEQYFGPGTRLTVT.

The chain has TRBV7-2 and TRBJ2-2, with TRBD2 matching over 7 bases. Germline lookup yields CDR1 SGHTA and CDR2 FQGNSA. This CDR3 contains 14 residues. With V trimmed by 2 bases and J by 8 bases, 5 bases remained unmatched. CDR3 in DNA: TGTGCCAGCAGCTTATTGCTAGCGGAAGGGGAGCTGTTTTTT. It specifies CASSLLLAEGELFF.

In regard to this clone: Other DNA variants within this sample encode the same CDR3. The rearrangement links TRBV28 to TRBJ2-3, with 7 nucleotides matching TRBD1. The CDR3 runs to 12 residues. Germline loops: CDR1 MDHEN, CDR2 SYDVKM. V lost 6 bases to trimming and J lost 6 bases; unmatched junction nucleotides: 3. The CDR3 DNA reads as TGTGCCAGCAGGACAGGGATTGATACGCAGTATTTT. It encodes CASRTGIDTQYF.

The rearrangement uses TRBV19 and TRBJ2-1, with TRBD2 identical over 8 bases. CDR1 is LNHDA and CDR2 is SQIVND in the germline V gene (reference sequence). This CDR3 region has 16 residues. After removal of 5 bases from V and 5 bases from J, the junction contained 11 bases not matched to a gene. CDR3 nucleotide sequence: TGTGCCAGTAGTCCCTTTGCGGGAGGTTTGGACAATGAGCAGTTCTTC. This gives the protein CASSPFAGGLDNEQFF. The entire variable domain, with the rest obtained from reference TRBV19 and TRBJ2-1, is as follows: DGGITQSPKYLFRKEGQNVTLSCEQNLNHDAMYWYRQDPGQGLRLIYYSQIVNDFQKGDIAEGYSVSREKKESFPLTVTSAQKNPTAFYLCASSPFAGGLDNEQFFGPGTRLTVL.

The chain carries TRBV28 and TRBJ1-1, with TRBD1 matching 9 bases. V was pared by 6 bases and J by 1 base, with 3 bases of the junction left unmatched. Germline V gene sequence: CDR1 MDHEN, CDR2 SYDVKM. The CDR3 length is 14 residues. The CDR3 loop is CASRSQGANTEAFF. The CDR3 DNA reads TGTGCCAGCAGGTCACAGGGGGCGAACACTGAAGCTTTCTTT.

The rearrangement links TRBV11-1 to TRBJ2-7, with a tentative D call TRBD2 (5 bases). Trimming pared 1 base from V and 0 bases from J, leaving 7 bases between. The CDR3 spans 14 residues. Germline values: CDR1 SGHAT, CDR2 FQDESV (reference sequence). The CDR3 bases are TGTGCCAGCAGCTTAGTTCTAGCCTCCTACGAGCAGTACTTC. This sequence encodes CASSLVLASYEQYF. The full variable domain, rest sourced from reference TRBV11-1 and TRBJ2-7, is EAEVAQSPRYKITEKSQAVAFWCDPISGHATLYWYRQILGQGPELLVQFQDESVVDDSQLPKDRFSAERLKGVDSTLKIQPAELGDSAMYLCASSLVLASYEQYFGPGTRLTVT.

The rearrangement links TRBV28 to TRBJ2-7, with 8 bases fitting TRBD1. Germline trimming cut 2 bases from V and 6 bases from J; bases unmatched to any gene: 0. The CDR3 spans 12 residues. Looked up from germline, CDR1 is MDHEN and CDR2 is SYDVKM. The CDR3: CASSLDRGEQYF. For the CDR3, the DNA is TGTGCCAGCAGTTTAGACAGGGGCGAGCAGTACTTC. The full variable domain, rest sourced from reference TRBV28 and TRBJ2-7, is DVKVTQSSRYLVKRTGEKVFLECVQDMDHENMFWYRQDPGLGLRLIYFSYDVKMKEKGDIPEGYSVSREKKERFSLILESASTNQTSMYLCASSLDRGEQYFGPGTRLTVT.

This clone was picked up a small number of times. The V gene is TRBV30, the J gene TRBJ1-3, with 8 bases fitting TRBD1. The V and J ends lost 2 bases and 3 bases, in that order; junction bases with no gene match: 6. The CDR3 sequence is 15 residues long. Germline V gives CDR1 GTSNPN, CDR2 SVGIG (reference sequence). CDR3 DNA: TGTGCCTGGAGTCACCCAGGGGGCTTTGGAAACACCATATATTTT. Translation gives CAWSHPGGFGNTIYF.

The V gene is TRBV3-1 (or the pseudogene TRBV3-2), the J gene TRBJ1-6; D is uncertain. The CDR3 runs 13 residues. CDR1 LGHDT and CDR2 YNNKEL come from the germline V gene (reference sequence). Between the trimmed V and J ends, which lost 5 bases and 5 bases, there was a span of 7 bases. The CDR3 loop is CASSGLDNSPLHF. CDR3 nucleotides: TGTGCCAGCAGCGGACTCGATAATTCACCCCTCCACTTT.

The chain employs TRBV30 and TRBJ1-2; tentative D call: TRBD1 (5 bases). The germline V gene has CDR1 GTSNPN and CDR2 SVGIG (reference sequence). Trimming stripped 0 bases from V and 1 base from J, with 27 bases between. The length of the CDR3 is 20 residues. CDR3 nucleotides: TGTGCCTGGAGTGTACAGGACCATTGGGGGACTCTTTCGTTTAACTATGGCTACACCTTC. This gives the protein CAWSVQDHWGTLSFNYGYTF.

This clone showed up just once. The CDR3 is CASSLGTSGSTDTQYF. The CDR3 DNA is TGTGCCAGCAGCTTGGGAACTAGCGGGAGCACAGATACGCAGTATTTT. The chain joins TRBV5-4 to TRBJ2-3, with TRBD2 matching 9 bases. The junction had 2 bases not matched to a gene; V was cut back by 0 bases and J by 0 bases. CDR3 length: 16 residues. The V gene's germline CDR1 is SGHNT and CDR2 YYREEE (reference sequence). Using reference TRBV5-4 and TRBJ2-3 for the parts outside the CDR3, the full variable domain is ETGVTQSPTHLIKTRGQQVTLRCSSQSGHNTVSWYQQALGQGPQFIFQYYREEENGRGNFPPRFSGLQFPNYSSELNVNALELDDSALYLCASSLGTSGSTDTQYFGPGTRLTVL.

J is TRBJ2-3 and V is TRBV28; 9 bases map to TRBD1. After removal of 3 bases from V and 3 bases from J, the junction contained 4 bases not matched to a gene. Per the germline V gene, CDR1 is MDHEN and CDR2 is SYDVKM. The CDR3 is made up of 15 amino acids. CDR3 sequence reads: CASSFNRGLTDTQYF. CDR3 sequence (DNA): TGTGCCAGCAGTTTTAACAGGGGGCTTACAGATACGCAGTATTTT. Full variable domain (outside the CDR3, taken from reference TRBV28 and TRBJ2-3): DVKVTQSSRYLVKRTGEKVFLECVQDMDHENMFWYRQDPGLGLRLIYFSYDVKMKEKGDIPEGYSVSREKKERFSLILESASTNQTSMYLCASSFNRGLTDTQYFGPGTRLTVL.

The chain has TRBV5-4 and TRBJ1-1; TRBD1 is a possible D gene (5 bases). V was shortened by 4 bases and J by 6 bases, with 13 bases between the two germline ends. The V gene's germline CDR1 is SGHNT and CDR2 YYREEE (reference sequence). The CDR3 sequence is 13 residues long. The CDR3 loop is CASSVQGDPEAFF. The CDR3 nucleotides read TGTGCCAGCAGCGTCCAGGGCGATCCTGAAGCTTTCTTT.

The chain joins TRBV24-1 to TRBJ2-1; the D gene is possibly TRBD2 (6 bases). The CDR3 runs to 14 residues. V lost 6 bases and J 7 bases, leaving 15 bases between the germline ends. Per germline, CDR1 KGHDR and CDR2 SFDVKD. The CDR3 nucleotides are TGTGCCACCAGTTCAACGAAGGAGGGGAATGAGCAGTTCTTC. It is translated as CATSSTKEGNEQFF.

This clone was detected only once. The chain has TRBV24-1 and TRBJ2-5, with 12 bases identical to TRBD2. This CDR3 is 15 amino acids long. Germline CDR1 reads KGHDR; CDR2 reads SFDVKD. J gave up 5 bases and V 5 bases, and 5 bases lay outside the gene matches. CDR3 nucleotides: TGTGCCACCAGTGCGGCTAGCGGGAGGGCTGAGACCCAGTACTTC. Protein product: CATSAASGRAETQYF.

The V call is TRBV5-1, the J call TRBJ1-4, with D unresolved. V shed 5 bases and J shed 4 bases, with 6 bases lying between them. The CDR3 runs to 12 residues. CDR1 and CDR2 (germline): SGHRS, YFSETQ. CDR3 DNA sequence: TGCGCCAGCAGGCGCGGTAATGAAAAACTGTTTTTT. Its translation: CASRRGNEKLFF.

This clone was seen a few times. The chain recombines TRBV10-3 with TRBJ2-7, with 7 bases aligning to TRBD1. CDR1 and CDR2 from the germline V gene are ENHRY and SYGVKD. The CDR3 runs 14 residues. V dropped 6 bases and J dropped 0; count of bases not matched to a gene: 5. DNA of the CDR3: TGTGCCATCAGCGTGGACAGGTTCTCCTACGAGCAGTACTTC. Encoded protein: CAISVDRFSYEQYF.